The T cell receptor (beta chain) under discussion was sequenced for a study of shared clonotypes between healthy human individuals. Study-wide findings and caveats: Investigators collected only blood, and repertoires in tissues likely differ.

Notes on this clone: Its target is unknown.

This CDR3 is 14 amino acids long. Trimming pared 4 bases from V and 0 bases from J, leaving 9 bases between. Germline CDR1 reads MGHRA; CDR2 reads YSYEKL. The data were produced by immunoSEQ multiplex PCR, yet TCRdb's version contains in-frame clones alone and is incomplete. The sample lists millions of clones; around 96% were seen once. Naive CD8 cells lacked CD45RO, underwent positive selection for CCR7 and left out terminally differentiated effector memory CD45RA+ cells. This TCR was sampled from a man aged 18 to 30 in good health. The material sequenced was naive CD8+ T cells sorted from blood. The chain joins TRBV4-1 to TRBJ1-1, with no clear D. As DNA, the CDR3 is TGCGCCAGCAGCCCCTCTCCAGTGAACACTGAAGCTTTCTTT. It specifies CASSPSPVNTEAFF.